There are many counts of the clone carrying this T cell receptor beta chain. The data stem from a study of T cells in Graves' hyperthyroidism and ophthalmopathy. RNA transcripts were the template for amplifying TCR beta CDR3 regions. With the HTBI primer set, the TCR CDR3 went through a first round of RT-PCR. Each CDR3 protein gets one entry after TCRdb re-called the multiplex PCR reads with MiXCR. This sample has about 200,000 distinct CDR3 sequences, with around 16% found just once. Germline assignment: CDR1 DFQATT and CDR2 SNEGSKA (reference sequence). The ends lost 0 bases at V and 1 base at J; junction bases unmatched: 0. The CDR3 length is 16 residues.

The TCR comes from a woman aged 45-65 years with Graves' hyperthyroidism. V usage is TRBV20-1 and J usage is TRBJ2-1; 13 positions match TRBD2. Sequenced sample: blood. CDR3 residues: CSAREGLAGSYNEQFF. As DNA, the CDR3 is TGCAGTGCTAGAGAGGGACTAGCGGGATCCTACAATGAGCAGTTCTTC.